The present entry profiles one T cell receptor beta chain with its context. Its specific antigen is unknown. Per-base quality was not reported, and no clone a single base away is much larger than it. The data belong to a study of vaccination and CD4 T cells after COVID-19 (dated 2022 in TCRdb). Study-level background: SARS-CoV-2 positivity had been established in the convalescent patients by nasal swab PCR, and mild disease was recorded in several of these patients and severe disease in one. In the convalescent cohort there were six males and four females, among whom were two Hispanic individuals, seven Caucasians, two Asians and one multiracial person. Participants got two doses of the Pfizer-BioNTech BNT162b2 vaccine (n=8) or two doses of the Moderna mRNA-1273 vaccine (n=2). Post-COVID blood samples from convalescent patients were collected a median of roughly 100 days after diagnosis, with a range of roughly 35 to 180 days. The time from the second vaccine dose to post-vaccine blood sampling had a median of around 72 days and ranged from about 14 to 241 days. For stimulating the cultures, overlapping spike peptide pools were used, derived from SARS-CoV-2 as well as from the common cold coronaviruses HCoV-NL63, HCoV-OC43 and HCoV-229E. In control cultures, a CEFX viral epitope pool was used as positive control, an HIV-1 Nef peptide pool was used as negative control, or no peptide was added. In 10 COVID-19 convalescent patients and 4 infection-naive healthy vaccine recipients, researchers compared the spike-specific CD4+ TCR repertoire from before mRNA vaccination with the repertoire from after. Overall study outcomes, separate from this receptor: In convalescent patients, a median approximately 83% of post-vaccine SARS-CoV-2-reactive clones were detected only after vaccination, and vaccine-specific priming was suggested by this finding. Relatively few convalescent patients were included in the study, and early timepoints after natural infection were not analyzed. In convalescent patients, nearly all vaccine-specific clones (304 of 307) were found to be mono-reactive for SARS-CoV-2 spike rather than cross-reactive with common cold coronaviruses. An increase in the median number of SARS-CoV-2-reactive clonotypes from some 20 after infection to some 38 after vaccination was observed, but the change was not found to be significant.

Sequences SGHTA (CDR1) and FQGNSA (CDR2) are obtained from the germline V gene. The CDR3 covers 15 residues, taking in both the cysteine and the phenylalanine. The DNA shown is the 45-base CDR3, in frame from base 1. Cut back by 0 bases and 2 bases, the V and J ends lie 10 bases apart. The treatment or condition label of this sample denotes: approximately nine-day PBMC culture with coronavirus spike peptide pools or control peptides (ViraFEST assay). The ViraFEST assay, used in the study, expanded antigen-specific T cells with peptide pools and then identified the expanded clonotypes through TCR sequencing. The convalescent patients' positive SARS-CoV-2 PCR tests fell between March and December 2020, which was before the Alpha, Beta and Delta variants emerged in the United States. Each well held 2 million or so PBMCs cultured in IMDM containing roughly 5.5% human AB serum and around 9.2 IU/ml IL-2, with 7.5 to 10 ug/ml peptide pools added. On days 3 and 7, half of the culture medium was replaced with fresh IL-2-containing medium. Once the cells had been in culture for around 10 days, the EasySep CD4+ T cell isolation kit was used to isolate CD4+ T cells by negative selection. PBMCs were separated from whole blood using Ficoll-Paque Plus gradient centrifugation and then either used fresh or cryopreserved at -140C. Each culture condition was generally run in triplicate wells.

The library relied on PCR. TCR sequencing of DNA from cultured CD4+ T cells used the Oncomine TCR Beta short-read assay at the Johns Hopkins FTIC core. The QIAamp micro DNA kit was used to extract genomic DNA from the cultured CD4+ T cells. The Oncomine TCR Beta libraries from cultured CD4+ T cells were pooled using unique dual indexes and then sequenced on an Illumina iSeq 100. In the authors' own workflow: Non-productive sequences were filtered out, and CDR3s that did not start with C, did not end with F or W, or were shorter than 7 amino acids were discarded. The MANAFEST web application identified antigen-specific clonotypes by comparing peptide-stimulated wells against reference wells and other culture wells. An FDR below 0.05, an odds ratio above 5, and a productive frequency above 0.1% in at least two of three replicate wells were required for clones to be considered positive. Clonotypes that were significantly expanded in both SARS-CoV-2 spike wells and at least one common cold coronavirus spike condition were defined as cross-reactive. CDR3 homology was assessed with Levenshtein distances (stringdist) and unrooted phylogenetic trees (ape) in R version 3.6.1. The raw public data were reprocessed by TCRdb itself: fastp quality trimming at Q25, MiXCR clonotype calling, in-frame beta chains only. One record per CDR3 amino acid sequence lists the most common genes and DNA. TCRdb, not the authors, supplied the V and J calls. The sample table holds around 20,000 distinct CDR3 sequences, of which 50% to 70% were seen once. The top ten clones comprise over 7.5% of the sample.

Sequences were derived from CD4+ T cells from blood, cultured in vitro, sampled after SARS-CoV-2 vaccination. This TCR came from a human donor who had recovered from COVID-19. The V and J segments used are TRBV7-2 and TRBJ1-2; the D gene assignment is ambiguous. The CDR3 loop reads CASSLALTQNYGYTF. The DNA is TGTGCCAGCAGCTTAGCTCTAACCCAAAACTATGGCTACACCTTC.